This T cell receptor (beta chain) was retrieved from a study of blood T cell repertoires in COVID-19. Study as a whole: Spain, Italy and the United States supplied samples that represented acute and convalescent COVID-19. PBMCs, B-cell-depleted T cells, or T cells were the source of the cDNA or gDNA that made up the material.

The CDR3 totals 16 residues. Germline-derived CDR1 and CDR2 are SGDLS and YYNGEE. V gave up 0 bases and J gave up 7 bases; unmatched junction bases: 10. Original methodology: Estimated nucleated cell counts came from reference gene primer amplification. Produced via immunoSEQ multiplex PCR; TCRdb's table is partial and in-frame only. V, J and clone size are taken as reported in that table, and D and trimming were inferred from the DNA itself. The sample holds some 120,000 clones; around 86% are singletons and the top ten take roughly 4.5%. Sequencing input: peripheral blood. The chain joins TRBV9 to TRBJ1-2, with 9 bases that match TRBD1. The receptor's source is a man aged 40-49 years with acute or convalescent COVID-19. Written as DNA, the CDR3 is TGTGCCAGCAGCGTAGGTACAGGGGGCAGTCTTCGTGGCTACACCTTC. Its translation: CASSVGTGGSLRGYTF.